This TCR beta chain was identified in a study of T cells in Graves' hyperthyroidism and ophthalmopathy. What was amplified from RNA transcripts were TCR beta CDR3 regions. The HTBI primer set served for first-round RT-PCR of the TCR CDR3. TCRdb redid the calling of the multiplex PCR reads with MiXCR, one entry per CDR3 protein. The table includes roughly 380,000 distinct CDR3 sequences, roughly 13% detected once. Study-level results: Ophthalmopathy prediction by the model preceded onset by a median approximately six months.

This clonotype occurred many times. Its matching antigen is unknown. Each 10 ml fresh peripheral blood draw supplied the PBMCs. This CDR3 comprises 14 residues. V shed 3 bases and J 2 bases; nucleotides not matched to a gene: 7. Germline-derived CDR1 and CDR2 are DFQATT and SNEGSKA (reference sequence). The receptor was isolated from a man aged 30 to 45 with Graves' hyperthyroidism that later progressed to Graves' ophthalmopathy. Sequenced sample: blood. The chain is built from TRBV20-1 and TRBJ2-7; TRBD2 matches 7 bases. This chain's CDR3 is CSASRNSGTYEQYF. CDR3 nucleotide sequence: TGCAGTGCTAGCCGGAACAGCGGGACCTACGAGCAGTACTTC.